This paragraph reports one TCR beta chain. PCR was performed a second time for about 6 to 12 cycles using a sample-barcoded 5' primer and a J-beta primer mix. TCRdb used MiXCR to reprocess the 5' RACE reads, holding one entry per CDR3 protein. The sample yields 700,000 to 900,000 distinct CDR3 sequences, about 26% seen once. This entry is derived from a study of blood T cells in healthy people across ages. Germline values: CDR1 MDHEN, CDR2 SYDVKM. The V gene lost 6 bases and the J gene lost 5 bases, with 13 bases spanning the gap. The CDR3 loop spans 13 amino acids. This sample also appeared in a second study, on T cells of mothers and their children.

Material: blood. The chain combines TRBV28 with TRBJ2-5; D remains ambiguous. The receptor was derived from a boy aged 5-17 years in good health. The CDR3 DNA reads as TGTGCCAGCAGACCCTCCGGCGTGGAGACCCAGTACTTC. This sequence encodes CASRPSGVETQYF.